Following are 13 T cell receptor beta chains from one sample sequenced in a study of cytomegalovirus exposure and HLA in healthy donors. The PCR contained 60 Vbeta and 13 Jbeta primers. Libraries were prepared by immunoSEQ multiplex PCR; TCRdb keeps only in-frame clonotypes and omits some of them. The data contain under 200,000 clones, more than 70% of them seen just once; the ten biggest clones take up 4.9%. The sequenced material came from PBMCs. The receptors were sampled from a male donor in good health and CMV-seronegative.

This chain links TRBV19 with TRBJ1-4; perhaps TRBD1 as D (5 bases). Trimming removed 4 bases from V and 7 bases from J, with 13 bases in between. CDR1 and CDR2 from the germline V gene are LNHDA and SQIVND (reference sequence). This CDR3 comprises 14 residues. The CDR3: CASSTGTGGEKLFF. DNA of the CDR3: TGTGCCAGTAGTACCGGGACCGGGGGTGAAAAACTGTTTTTT.

The chain is built from TRBV10-3 and TRBJ2-1; 10 bases line up with TRBD2. The CDR3 has 17 amino acids. Germline CDR1 ENHRY, CDR2 SYGVKD. The J segment lost 5 bases and the V segment lost 0 bases, leaving 7 bases of the junction unmatched. The CDR3 bases are TGTGCCATCAGTGAGTCGAGTCCGCTAGCGGGAGACAATGAGCAGTTCTTC. Protein sequence: CAISESSPLAGDNEQFF.

This chain connects TRBV7-2 to TRBJ1-1; no definite D call. Between the trimmed V and J ends, which lost 6 bases and 6 bases, there was a span of 14 bases. Per the germline V gene, CDR1 is SGHTA and CDR2 is FQGNSA. CDR3 size: 13 residues. The CDR3 loop is CASRQSGAAEAFF. CDR3 bases: TGTGCCAGCAGACAGTCTGGAGCGGCTGAAGCTTTCTTT.

The chain carries TRBV7-8 and TRBJ2-3; TRBD1 matches at 9 bases. This CDR3 region has 15 residues. Unmatched junction bases numbered 4, after V lost 2 bases and J lost 4 bases. Looked up from germline, CDR1 is SGHVS and CDR2 is FQNEAQ. The CDR3 region is CASSLSRTGADTQYF. The CDR3 DNA follows: TGTGCCAGCAGCTTATCCCGGACAGGGGCAGATACGCAGTATTTT.

The chain couples TRBV5-4 to TRBJ2-7, with TRBD1 identical over 10 bases. The ends lost 4 bases at V and 5 bases at J; junction bases unmatched: 9. This CDR3 has 15 amino acids. Germline V gene sequence: CDR1 SGHNT, CDR2 YYREEE (reference sequence). CDR3 loop: CASSPQGQGTHEQYF. CDR3 sequence (DNA): TGTGCCAGCAGCCCCCAGGGACAGGGGACGCACGAGCAGTACTTC.

This clone was seen a few times. The chain combines TRBV7-9 with TRBJ2-1, with D unresolved. V dropped 5 bases and J dropped 8 bases, with 13 bases sitting between them. The CDR3 has 13 amino acids. Germline V gene data show CDR1 as SEHNR and CDR2 as FQNEAQ (reference sequence). The CDR3 sequence is CASSTPLLHEQFF. The CDR3 DNA sequence: TGTGCCAGCAGCACCCCCCTACTGCATGAGCAGTTCTTC.

The chain uses TRBV5-6 and TRBJ2-5; tentative D call: TRBD2 (5 bases). The length of the CDR3 is 14 residues. CDR1 is SGHDT and CDR2 is YYEEEE in the germline V gene. V lost 2 bases, J lost 4 bases, and 12 bases lay in between. The CDR3 DNA is TGTGCCAGCAGCTTTGAAAGACGGGGAGAGACCCAGTACTTC. Its protein product is CASSFERRGETQYF.

J is TRBJ1-1 and V is TRBV19; possibly TRBD1 for D (6 bases). The CDR3 contains 15 residues. V was clipped by 4 bases and J by 5 bases, with 17 bases between them. Looked up from germline, CDR1 is LNHDA and CDR2 is SQIVND (reference sequence). The DNA for the CDR3 is TGTGCCAGTAGTAAGGCCCCCAGGGGAGTAACTGAAGCTTTCTTT. It specifies CASSKAPRGVTEAFF.

The rearrangement joins TRBV6-5 to TRBJ2-1; D possibly corresponds to TRBD2 (7 bases). The CDR3 totals 15 residues. V lost 4 bases to trimming and J lost 6 bases, with 16 bases between them. Germline CDR1 and CDR2: MNHEY and SVGAGI. Here the CDR3 DNA reads TGTGCCAGCAGTTCCGCTAGGGGGGGCACCAATGAGCAGTTCTTC. This encodes CASSSARGGTNEQFF.

V and J are TRBV4-2 and TRBJ2-1; TRBD1 matches at 8 bases. Trimming removed 1 base from V and 5 bases from J; junction bases left unmatched: 4. The CDR3 contains 15 residues. Germline-derived CDR1 and CDR2 are LGHNA and YNFKEQ. The CDR3 reads CASSQAGGLDNEQFF. The CDR3 coding sequence is TGTGCCAGCAGCCAAGCAGGGGGCCTAGACAATGAGCAGTTCTTC.

The gene calls are TRBV18 and TRBJ2-7; 8 bases align to TRBD2. The CDR3 is 17 amino acids. From germline, CDR1 is KGHSH and CDR2 LQKENI. Unmatched junction bases numbered 11, after V lost 3 bases and J lost 1 base. CDR3 DNA: TGTGCCAGCTCACCGTATGATCGGGCTAGCGGGTCCTACGAGCAGTACTTC. Translation: CASSPYDRASGSYEQYF.

This clone came up a few times. The chain has TRBV19 and TRBJ1-5, with TRBD1 matching 12 bases. Looked up from germline, CDR1 is LNHDA and CDR2 is SQIVND (reference sequence). This CDR3 is built from 16 residues. J was trimmed by 6 bases and V by 7 bases; bases with no gene match: 10. The CDR3 protein is CASTGTGGGLTQPQHF. CDR3 DNA sequence: TGTGCCAGTACCGGGACAGGGGGCGGTTTAACTCAGCCCCAGCATTTT.

The chain couples TRBV5-6 to TRBJ1-4, with D possibly TRBD1 on 5 matching bases. Per germline, CDR1 SGHDT and CDR2 YYEEEE. V lost 3 bases and J 7 bases, leaving 13 bases between the germline ends. CDR3 size: 14 residues. This CDR3 reads CASSSPAGGEKLFF. CDR3 sequence (DNA): TGTGCCAGCAGCTCTCCAGCCGGGGGTGAAAAACTGTTTTTT.